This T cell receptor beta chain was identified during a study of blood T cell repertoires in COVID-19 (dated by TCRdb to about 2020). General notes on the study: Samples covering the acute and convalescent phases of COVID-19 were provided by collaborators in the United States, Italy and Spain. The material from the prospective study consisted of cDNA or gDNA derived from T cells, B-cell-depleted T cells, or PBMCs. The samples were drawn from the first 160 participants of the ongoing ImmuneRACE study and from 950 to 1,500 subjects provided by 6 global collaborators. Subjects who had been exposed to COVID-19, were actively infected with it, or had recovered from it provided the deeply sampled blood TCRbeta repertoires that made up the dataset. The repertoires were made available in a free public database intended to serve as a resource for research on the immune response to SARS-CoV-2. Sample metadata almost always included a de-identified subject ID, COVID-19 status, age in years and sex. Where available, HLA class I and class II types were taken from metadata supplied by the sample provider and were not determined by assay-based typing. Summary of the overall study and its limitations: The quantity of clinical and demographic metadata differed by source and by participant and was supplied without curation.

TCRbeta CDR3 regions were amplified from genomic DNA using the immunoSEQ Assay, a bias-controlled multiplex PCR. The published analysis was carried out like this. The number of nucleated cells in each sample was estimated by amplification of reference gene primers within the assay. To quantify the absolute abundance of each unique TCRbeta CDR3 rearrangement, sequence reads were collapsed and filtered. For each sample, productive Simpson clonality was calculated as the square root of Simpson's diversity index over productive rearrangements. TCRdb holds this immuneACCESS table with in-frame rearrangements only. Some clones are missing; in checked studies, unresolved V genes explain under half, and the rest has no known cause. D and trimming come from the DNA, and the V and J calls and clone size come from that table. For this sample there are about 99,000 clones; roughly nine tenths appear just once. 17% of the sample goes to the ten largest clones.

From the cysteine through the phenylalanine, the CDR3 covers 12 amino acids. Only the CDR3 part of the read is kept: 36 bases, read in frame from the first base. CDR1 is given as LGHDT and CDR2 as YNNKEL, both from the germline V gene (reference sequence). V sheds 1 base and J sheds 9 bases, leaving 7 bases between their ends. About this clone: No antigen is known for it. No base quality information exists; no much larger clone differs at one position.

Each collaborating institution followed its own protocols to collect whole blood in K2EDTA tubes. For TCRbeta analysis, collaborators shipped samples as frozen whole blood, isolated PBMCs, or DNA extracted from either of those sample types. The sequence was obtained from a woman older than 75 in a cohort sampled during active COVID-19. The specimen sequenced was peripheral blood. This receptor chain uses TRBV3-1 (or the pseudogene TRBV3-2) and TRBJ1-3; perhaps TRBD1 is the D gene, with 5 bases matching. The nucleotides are TGTGCCAGCAGCCAAGTTCAGGGCACCATATATTTT. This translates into CASSQVQGTIYF.